These 26 T cell receptor beta chains were all obtained from the same sample, sequenced in a study of response to subunit inactivated influenza vaccine. TCRdb called the RT-PCR reads again in MiXCR, with one record for every CDR3 protein. Of roughly 700,000 distinct CDR3 sequences in the sample, 14% were seen once. The sample here was PBMCs from blood, taken approximately 15 days before vaccination. These receptors were obtained from a man between 45 and 60 years old who received an inactivated influenza vaccine.

This clonotype was detected a few times. CDR3 loop: CASSSGTSFPYEQYF. In DNA, the CDR3 is TGTGCCAGCAGCTCCGGGACTAGTTTTCCCTACGAGCAGTACTTC. This chain uses TRBV4-2 with TRBJ2-7; TRBD2 aligns across 8 bases. The CDR3 is 15 amino acids. Per the germline V gene, CDR1 is LGHNA and CDR2 is YNFKEQ. Trimming removed 5 bases from V and 2 bases from J; junction bases left unmatched: 8.

V is TRBV5-1 and J is TRBJ1-4; 7 nucleotides align to TRBD1. With 0 bases clipped from V and 7 bases from J, the junction kept 9 bases outside the gene matches. This CDR3 is built from 16 residues. Germline lookup yields CDR1 SGHRS and CDR2 YFSETQ. As DNA, the CDR3 is TGCGCCAGCAGCTTGGGTCCAGGGGGTCTGGGTGAAAAACTGTTTTTT. This sequence encodes CASSLGPGGLGEKLFF.

The rearrangement joins TRBV5-6 to TRBJ2-7, with 9 positions matching TRBD2. The V gene end was trimmed by 4 bases and the J gene end by 2 bases; junction bases not matched to a gene: 7. The CDR3 contains 15 residues. The V gene's germline CDR1 is SGHDT and CDR2 YYEEEE. The CDR3 region is CASSIGLASTYEQYF. The CDR3 bases are TGTGCCAGCAGCATAGGACTAGCGTCGACCTACGAGCAGTACTTC.

The rearrangement joins TRBV7-2 to TRBJ1-2; no definite D call. The V end was cut by 1 base, the J end by 2 bases, with 8 bases between. Germline CDR1 is SGHTA and CDR2 is FQGNSA. The CDR3 runs 14 residues. The CDR3 DNA reads TGTGCCAGCAGCTTAGGGTGGGCGAACTATGGCTACACCTTC. Amino acid sequence: CASSLGWANYGYTF.

This clonotype showed up just a few times. The rearrangement joins TRBV27 to TRBJ2-3; D unclear. The CDR3 length is 12 residues. CDR1 and CDR2 (germline): MNHEY, SMNVEV (reference sequence). V dropped 8 bases and J dropped 0 bases, with 6 bases sitting between them. DNA of the CDR3: TGTGCCAGCGGTCATAGCACAGATACGCAGTATTTT. It yields the protein CASGHSTDTQYF.

With regard to this clonotype: This sequence may be a read error, since a much larger clone differs from it by one base. This chain links TRBV3-1 with TRBJ1-2; TRBD1 matches at 8 bases. The CDR3 contains 16 residues. In germline, CDR1 is LGHDT, CDR2 YNNKEL (reference sequence). The chain's CDR3 is CTSSQEDRGLYYGYTF. The CDR3 DNA reads TGTACCAGCAGCCAGGAAGACAGGGGCCTATACTATGGCTACACCTTC.

This chain uses TRBV5-1 with TRBJ2-7; 8 bases align to TRBD1. Germline CDR1 is SGHRS and CDR2 is YFSETQ. The trim removed 0 bases at V and 2 bases at J, leaving 4 bases unmatched. The length of the CDR3 is 15 residues. CDR3 residues: CASSLVPTGAYEQYF. CDR3 coding DNA: TGCGCCAGCAGCTTGGTTCCGACAGGGGCCTACGAGCAGTACTTC.

This chain connects TRBV9 to TRBJ2-1, with 8 positions matching TRBD2. Germline V gene data show CDR1 as SGDLS and CDR2 as YYNGEE. V dropped 0 bases and J dropped 10; count of bases not matched to a gene: 9. The CDR3 length is 15 residues. The CDR3 here is CASSVGTGGYQEQFF. CDR3 nucleotides: TGTGCCAGCAGCGTAGGCACGGGAGGGTATCAGGAGCAGTTCTTC.

This clonotype was seen a handful of times. J is TRBJ2-5 and V is TRBV20-1; a possible D gene is TRBD1 (5 bases). The CDR3 covers 15 residues. The germline gives CDR1 DFQATT, CDR2 SNEGSKA (reference sequence). The ends were cut back, 1 base at V and 7 bases at J, with 19 bases in the middle. This CDR3 is CSARGPGLQRGTQYF. As DNA, the CDR3 is TGCAGTGCTAGAGGTCCCGGGCTCCAAAGGGGGACCCAGTACTTC.

This clonotype was detected only a few times. This chain joins TRBV10-2 and TRBJ2-6, with 7 nucleotides matching TRBD1. The CDR3 covers 14 residues. Germline V gene lookup returns CDR1 WSHSY and CDR2 SAAADI. The junction had 2 bases not matched to a gene; V was cut back by 7 bases and J by 2 bases. CDR3 nucleotide sequence: TGCGCCAGCACTGACAGGGCTGGGGCCAACGTCCTGACTTTC. This translates into CASTDRAGANVLTF.

This clonotype occurred a few times. V usage is TRBV6-6 and J usage is TRBJ1-2, with D perhaps matching TRBD1 (6 bases). The CDR3 has 13 amino acids. Germline V lookup: CDR1 MNHNY, CDR2 SVGAGI (reference sequence). Trimming took off 7 bases at V and 8 bases at J, with 17 bases between the two ends. The CDR3 is CASTPTGGGGYTF. The CDR3 nucleotides are TGTGCCAGCACCCCCACGGGGGGGGGCGGCTACACCTTC.

This clonotype was seen a handful of times. The chain employs TRBV7-2 and TRBJ2-3; unclear D gene. Germline V lookup: CDR1 SGHTA, CDR2 FQGNSA. V was pared by 4 bases and J by 2 bases, with 13 bases between. The CDR3 has 15 residues. CDR3 residues: CASSSDGRSTDTQYF. In nucleotides, the CDR3 is TGTGCCAGCAGCTCCGACGGCCGATCCACAGATACGCAGTATTTT.

This clonotype was observed a handful of times. The V and J genes are TRBV28 and TRBJ2-2; perhaps TRBD2 as D (5 bases). This CDR3 is 14 amino acids long. V lost 8 bases and J lost 4, with 14 bases in between. Per the germline V gene, CDR1 is MDHEN and CDR2 is SYDVKM. The DNA for the CDR3 is TGTGCCAGCTCAAATCGGGGTTCCACCGGGGAGCTGTTTTTT. Translating it yields CASSNRGSTGELFF.

The gene calls are TRBV4-3 and TRBJ2-5, with TRBD1 matching over 9 bases. With V trimmed by 2 bases and J by 5 bases, 6 bases remained unmatched. Per the germline V gene, CDR1 is LGHNA and CDR2 is YSLEER. This CDR3 region has 15 residues. The CDR3 loop is CASSQIDRGGETQYF. The CDR3 region has the DNA TGCGCCAGCAGCCAAATTGACAGGGGGGGGGAGACCCAGTACTTC.

This clonotype was seen a few times. The chain has TRBV20-1 and TRBJ1-4, with D possibly TRBD1 on 5 matching bases. Germline values: CDR1 DFQATT, CDR2 SNEGSKA (reference sequence). V was trimmed by 6 bases and J by 8 bases, leaving 16 bases between them. This CDR3 has 13 amino acids. Here the CDR3 reads CSAQKRGAEKLFF. The CDR3, as DNA: TGCAGTGCCCAGAAGAGGGGCGCCGAAAAACTGTTTTTT.

This clonotype has only a few counts. The V gene is TRBV7-6, the J gene TRBJ2-5; 11 bases map to TRBD2. This CDR3 is 19 amino acids long. The ends lost 2 bases at V and 0 bases at J; junction bases unmatched: 11. CDR1 and CDR2 from the germline V gene are SGHVS and FNYEAQ. CDR3 nucleotides: TGTGCCAGCAGCTTATGGTTTACTAGCGGGAGTGTCAACCAAGAGACCCAGTACTTC. This codes for CASSLWFTSGSVNQETQYF.

This clonotype came up many times. The CDR3 bases are TGTGCCAGCAGCCAAGAGGGTCATTGGTCAGATACGCAGTATTTT. This codes for CASSQEGHWSDTQYF. J is TRBJ2-3 and V is TRBV4-2; D not certain. Germline CDR1 LGHNA, CDR2 YNFKEQ. The CDR3 length is 15 residues. The ends were cut back, 0 bases at V and 4 bases at J, with 11 bases in the middle.

There are a few counts of this clonotype. V gene TRBV7-8 combines with J gene TRBJ1-4; 7 bases align to TRBD1. The CDR3 sequence is 15 residues long. V trimming: 0 bases; J trimming: 9 bases; junction bases outside the gene matches: 7. Per the germline V gene, CDR1 is SGHVS and CDR2 is FQNEAQ. The CDR3: CASSLAPTGYQKLFF. The CDR3 nucleotides are TGTGCCAGCAGCTTAGCCCCGACAGGGTATCAAAAACTGTTTTTT.

The chain uses TRBV21-1 and TRBJ2-7; TRBD1, the table's D call, was not compared with the DNA. TRBV21-1 is flagged as a pseudogene. This CDR3 is 16 amino acids long. The CDR3 protein is CASSPRQGTEPYEQYF. Written as DNA, the CDR3 is TGTGCCAGCAGCCCACGCCAAGGGACAGAACCCTACGAGCAGTACTTC.

This clonotype appeared a few times. The J gene is TRBJ1-2, the V gene TRBV6-5; 9 bases are shared with TRBD1. Trimming at V came to 1 base and at J to 7 bases, leaving 4 bases not matched to a gene. The germline V gene has CDR1 MNHEY and CDR2 SVGAGI. This CDR3 has 14 residues. This CDR3 reads CASSYLQGAAGYTF. DNA for the CDR3: TGTGCCAGCAGTTACTTACAGGGGGCAGCTGGCTACACCTTC.

This clonotype was seen more than once but under ten times. CDR3 nucleotide sequence: TGTGCCAGCAGCTTGACAGGGTTTTTTACTGAAGCTTTCTTT. This encodes CASSLTGFFTEAFF. The genes are TRBV7-2 and TRBJ1-1, with 7 bases aligning to TRBD1. Germline V gene data show CDR1 as SGHTA and CDR2 as FQGNSA. The CDR3 is 14 residues long. V lost 3 bases and J lost 5; bases outside the gene matches: 6.

The table lists this clonotype with many counts. One junction end does not reproduce the germline sequence, and a read error may be involved. The chain's CDR3 is CASSPGQNYGYTF. As DNA, the CDR3 is TGCGCCAGCAGCCCGGGACAGAACTATGGCTACACCTTC. The genes are TRBV18 and TRBJ1-2; 7 bases agree with TRBD1. Germline V gives CDR1 KGHSH, CDR2 LQKENI. The length of the CDR3 is 13 residues.

This clonotype has just a few counts. The chain employs TRBV6-1 and TRBJ2-5; 9 nucleotides align to TRBD2. V was pared by 6 bases and J by 11 bases, with 13 bases of the junction left unmatched. The CDR3 covers 14 residues. Looked up from germline, CDR1 is MNHNS and CDR2 is SASEGT. DNA for the CDR3: TGTGCCAGCAGGATTGGTAGCGGGGGCCCCGAACAGTACTTC. It encodes CASRIGSGGPEQYF.

This clonotype came up a few times. This chain connects TRBV7-8 to TRBJ2-2; unclear D gene. Germline lookup yields CDR1 SGHVS and CDR2 FQNEAQ. CDR3 length equals 15 residues. Trimming removed 6 bases at V and 3 bases at J, with 14 bases between. The CDR3 sequence: CASRYIGSDTGELFF. The CDR3, as DNA: TGTGCCAGCAGGTACATAGGAAGTGACACCGGGGAGCTGTTTTTT.

This clonotype was recorded many times. The rearrangement uses TRBV7-3 and TRBJ2-5; 7 bases fit TRBD1. J was trimmed by 2 bases and V by 3 bases; bases with no gene match: 9. Germline V gives CDR1 SGHTA, CDR2 FQGTGA. The CDR3 extends over 16 amino acids. The CDR3 sequence: CASSLMGQNIQETQYF. DNA for the CDR3: TGTGCCAGCAGCTTGATGGGACAGAACATACAAGAGACCCAGTACTTC.

The rearrangement uses TRBV20-1 and TRBJ1-3; 9 nucleotides match TRBD1. Germline loops: CDR1 DFQATT, CDR2 SNEGSKA (reference sequence). J lost 2 bases, V lost 6 bases, and 5 bases had no gene match. The CDR3 consists of 14 residues. Here the CDR3 DNA reads TGCAGTGCCGTACAGGGGGCAACTGGAAACACCATATATTTT. It is translated as CSAVQGATGNTIYF.